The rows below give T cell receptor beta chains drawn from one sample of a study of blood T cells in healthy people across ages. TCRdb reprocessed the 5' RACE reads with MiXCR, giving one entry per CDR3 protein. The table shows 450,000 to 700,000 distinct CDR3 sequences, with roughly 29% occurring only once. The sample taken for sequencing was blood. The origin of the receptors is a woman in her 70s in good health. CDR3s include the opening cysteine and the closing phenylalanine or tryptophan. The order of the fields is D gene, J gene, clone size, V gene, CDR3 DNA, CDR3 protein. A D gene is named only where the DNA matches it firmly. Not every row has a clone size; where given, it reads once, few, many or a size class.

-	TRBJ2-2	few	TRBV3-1	TGTGCCAGCAGCCCTCATAGGTCCGGGGAGCTGTTTTTT	CASSPHRSGELFF
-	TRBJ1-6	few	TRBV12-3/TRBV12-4	TGTGCCAGCGGACGACCTCGTTCACCCCTCCACTTT	CASGRPRSPLHF
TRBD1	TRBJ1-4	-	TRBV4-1	TGCGCCAGCAGCCATGCCGGGACAGGGTGGGAAAAACTGTTTTTT	CASSHAGTGWEKLFF
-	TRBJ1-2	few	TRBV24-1	TGTGCCACCAGTGATGGAACAAGTGGCTACACCTTC	CATSDGTSGYTF
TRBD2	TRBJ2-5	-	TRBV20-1	TGCAGTGCTAGGGATGGCGGGGGAAAAAAGACCCAGTACTTC	CSARDGGGKKTQYF
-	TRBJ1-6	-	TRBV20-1	TGCAGTGCTAGAGTTGGTACACTCCAAGGGGAGACCCTCCACTTT	CSARVGTLQGETLHF
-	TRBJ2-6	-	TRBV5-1	TGCGCCAGCAGCTTGTCCGAGCAGGGGGGCCCTGGGGCCAACGTCCTGACTTTC	CASSLSEQGGPGANVLTF
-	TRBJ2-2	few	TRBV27	TGTGCCAGCAACACCGCGAACACCGGGGAGCTGTTTTTT	CASNTANTGELFF
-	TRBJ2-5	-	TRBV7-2	TGTGCCAGCAGCTTGAGTGGTCTTAGAGAGACCCAGTACTTC	CASSLSGLRETQYF
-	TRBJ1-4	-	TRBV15	TGTGCCACCAGCAGAGATACTAGGGCGGAAAAACTGTTTTTT	CATSRDTRAEKLFF
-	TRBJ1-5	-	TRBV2	TGTGCCAGCAGTGATGGGGTTAGAAATCAGCCCCAGCATTTT	CASSDGVRNQPQHF
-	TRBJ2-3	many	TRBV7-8	TGTGCCAGCAGCTCCTACACAGATACGCAGTATTTT	CASSSYTDTQYF
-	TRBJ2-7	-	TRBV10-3	TGTGCCATCAGTGGACAGGTAAACTCCTACGAGCAGTACTTC	CAISGQVNSYEQYF
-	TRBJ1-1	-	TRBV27	TGTGCCAGCAGTTTGCGGCAGGCTAACACTGAAGCTTTCTTT	CASSLRQANTEAFF
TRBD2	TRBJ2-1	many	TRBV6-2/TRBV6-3	TGTGCCAGCCTAAGCGGGGGCCACTACAATGAGCAGTTCTTC	CASLSGGHYNEQFF
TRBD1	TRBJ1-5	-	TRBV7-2	TGTGCCAGCAGCGCCGCAGGGGGATATGGCAATCAGCCCCAGCATTTT	CASSAAGGYGNQPQHF
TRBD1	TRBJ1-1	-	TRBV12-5	TGTGCTAGTGGTGGACAGGGTTACACTGAAGCTTTCTTT	CASGGQGYTEAFF
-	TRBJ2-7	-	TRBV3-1	TGTGCCAGCAGCCGGAGGGGGCTCGAGCAGTACTTC	CASSRRGLEQYF
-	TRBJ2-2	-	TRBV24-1	TGTGCCACCAGTGATTTACAGACAAACACCGGGGAGCTGTTTTTT	CATSDLQTNTGELFF
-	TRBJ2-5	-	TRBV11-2	TGTGCCAGCAGCTCTTGGCACGCGGACCAAGAGACCCAGTACTTC	CASSSWHADQETQYF
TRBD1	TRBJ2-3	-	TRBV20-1	TGCAGTGCAAACGGACAGGGGTGGACAGATACGCAGTATTTT	CSANGQGWTDTQYF
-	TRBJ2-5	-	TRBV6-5	TGTGCCAGCAGTTACTCGAAAAGAGCCACAGAGACCCAGTACTTC	CASSYSKRATETQYF
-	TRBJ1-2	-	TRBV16	TGTGCCAGCATGAAACGAGGGGCGGAAGGCTACACCTTC	CASMKRGAEGYTF
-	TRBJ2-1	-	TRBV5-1	TGCGCCACCTCCCAGGGCGCGGACAATGAGCAGTTCTTC	CATSQGADNEQFF
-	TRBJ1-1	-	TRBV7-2	TGTGCCAGCAGCTTTATCGGCCCAGAAGCTTTCTTT	CASSFIGPEAFF
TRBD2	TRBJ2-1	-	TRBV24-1	TGTGCCACCCGACGTACTGGGGGGGATGAGCAGTTCTTC	CATRRTGGDEQFF
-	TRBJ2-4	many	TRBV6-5	TGTGCCAGCGTAGAGCTAGCCAAAAACATTCAGTACTTC	CASVELAKNIQYF
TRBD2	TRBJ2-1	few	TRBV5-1	TGCGCCAGCAGCCCTGCTAGCGGGGGGTGGCTACATAATGAGCAGTTCTTC	CASSPASGGWLHNEQFF